Listed below are T cell receptor beta chains from one sample, sequenced in a study of stem cell transplantation in POMP-related autoinflammatory disease. TCRdb's table, derived via immunoSEQ multiplex PCR, lists solely in-frame clones and lacks some. The sample holds tens of thousands of clones, 82% seen once. The specimen was CD4+ T cells from PBMCs, collected before stem cell transplantation. Receptor source: a human donor with POMP-related autoinflammation and immune dysregulation (PRAID). Both conserved end residues are part of each CDR3. Fields, in order: CDR3 protein, CDR3 DNA, D gene, J gene, V gene, clone size. The D gene is left open where the match is weak. Clone size is stated in some rows and not others, as once, few, many or a class when expanded.

CDR3 protein: CASSLIPLLQSSF
CDR3 DNA: TGTGCCAGCAGTTTAATTCCCCTCTTACAATCATCTTTT
D gene: -
J gene: TRBJ1-1
V gene: TRBV28
clone size: -

CDR3 protein: CASSSALGQPFNYGYTF
CDR3 DNA: TGTGCCAGCAGCTCCGCCCTAGGACAGCCATTCAACTATGGCTACACCTTC
D gene: -
J gene: TRBJ1-2
V gene: TRBV7-9
clone size: -

CDR3 protein: CASSIDVGGKWSTQYF
CDR3 DNA: TGTGCCAGTAGTATAGATGTGGGGGGCAAGTGGTCGACCCAGTACTTC
D gene: -
J gene: TRBJ2-5
V gene: TRBV19
clone size: once

CDR3 protein: CAIRMGKKMEQYF
CDR3 DNA: TGCGCCATTCGGATGGGTAAAAAGATGGAGCAGTACTTC
D gene: -
J gene: TRBJ2-7
V gene: TRBV4-1
clone size: -

CDR3 protein: CASSQTSLTFEQYF
CDR3 DNA: TGTGCCAGCAGCCAGACTAGCCTAACTTTCGAGCAGTACTTC
D gene: TRBD2
J gene: TRBJ2-7
V gene: TRBV5-5
clone size: -

CDR3 protein: CASSPQPPSSTDTQYF
CDR3 DNA: TGTGCCAGCAGCCCCCAACCACCCTCTAGCACAGATACGCAGTATTTT
D gene: -
J gene: TRBJ2-3
V gene: TRBV5-4
clone size: -

CDR3 protein: CASSLDTSTDTQYF
CDR3 DNA: TGCGCCAGCAGCTTGGATACTAGCACAGATACGCAGTATTTT
D gene: -
J gene: TRBJ2-3
V gene: TRBV5-1
clone size: -

CDR3 protein: CASSPLPGQNSPLHF
CDR3 DNA: TGTGCCAGCTCACCCCTTCCGGGACAAAATTCACCCCTCCACTTT
D gene: -
J gene: TRBJ1-6
V gene: TRBV18
clone size: -

CDR3 protein: CASSPGSGENEQFF
CDR3 DNA: TGTGCCAGTAGCCCGGGGTCAGGGGAGAATGAGCAGTTCTTC
D gene: -
J gene: TRBJ2-1
V gene: TRBV19
clone size: -

CDR3 protein: CASSEGASYNSPLHF
CDR3 DNA: TGTGCCAGCAGTGAAGGGGCCTCCTATAATTCACCCCTCCACTTT
D gene: -
J gene: TRBJ1-6
V gene: TRBV6-1
clone size: -

CDR3 protein: CASSLSWSGSGMETQYF
CDR3 DNA: TGTGCCAGCAGTTTATCCTGGAGCGGGAGCGGGATGGAGACCCAGTACTTC
D gene: TRBD2
J gene: TRBJ2-5
V gene: TRBV28
clone size: -

CDR3 protein: CASRSSDREPGELFF
CDR3 DNA: TGTGCCAGCAGGTCCTCGGACAGGGAGCCCGGGGAGCTGTTTTTT
D gene: TRBD1
J gene: TRBJ2-2
V gene: TRBV11-1
clone size: -

CDR3 protein: CASSLDLQPGELFF
CDR3 DNA: TGCGCCAGCAGCTTAGACCTGCAGCCCGGGGAGCTGTTTTTT
D gene: -
J gene: TRBJ2-2
V gene: TRBV5-1
clone size: -

CDR3 protein: CASRPRRKVTYEQYF
CDR3 DNA: TGTGCCAGCAGGCCCAGACGGAAGGTTACCTACGAGCAGTACTTC
D gene: -
J gene: TRBJ2-7
V gene: TRBV28
clone size: -

CDR3 protein: CASSQDPGAYGYTF
CDR3 DNA: TGTGCCAGCAGCCAAGATCCAGGCGCCTATGGCTACACCTTC
D gene: -
J gene: TRBJ1-2
V gene: TRBV4-2
clone size: -

CDR3 protein: CANGRVDEQFF
CDR3 DNA: TGTGCCAACGGTAGGGTAGATGAGCAGTTCTTC
D gene: -
J gene: TRBJ2-1
V gene: TRBV30
clone size: -

CDR3 protein: CASSFLTGPLGSGANVLTF
CDR3 DNA: TGTGCCAGTAGTTTTCTAACGGGACCCCTAGGCTCTGGGGCCAACGTCCTGACTTTC
D gene: -
J gene: TRBJ2-6
V gene: TRBV19
clone size: -

CDR3 protein: CASSLPRTSGRVTDTQYF
CDR3 DNA: TGTGCCAGCAGCTTGCCCCGGACTAGCGGGAGAGTAACAGATACGCAGTATTTT
D gene: TRBD2
J gene: TRBJ2-3
V gene: TRBV5-4
clone size: -

CDR3 protein: CPSASGTDTQYF
CDR3 DNA: TGCCCCTCGGCTAGCGGCACAGATACGCAGTATTTT
D gene: -
J gene: TRBJ2-3
V gene: TRBV6-1
clone size: -

CDR3 protein: CASSQAGGTDTQYF
CDR3 DNA: TGCGCCAGCAGCCAAGCCGGGGGCACAGATACGCAGTATTTT
D gene: -
J gene: TRBJ2-3
V gene: TRBV4-1
clone size: -

CDR3 protein: CASSLQVSSGHEQFF
CDR3 DNA: TGTGCCAGCAGCTTACAAGTATCGTCCGGCCATGAGCAGTTCTTC
D gene: -
J gene: TRBJ2-1
V gene: TRBV7-3
clone size: -

CDR3 protein: CATPKYEPNNEQFF
CDR3 DNA: TGTGCCACCCCTAAGTACGAGCCGAACAATGAGCAGTTCTTC
D gene: -
J gene: TRBJ2-1
V gene: TRBV27
clone size: -

CDR3 protein: CASSFRARQEQYF
CDR3 DNA: TGTGCCAGCAGTTTCCGAGCTAGGCAAGAGCAGTACTTC
D gene: -
J gene: TRBJ2-7
V gene: TRBV28
clone size: -

CDR3 protein: CASTPSGQGDQPQHF
CDR3 DNA: TGTGCCAGCACCCCATCGGGACAGGGGGATCAGCCCCAGCATTTT
D gene: TRBD1
J gene: TRBJ1-5
V gene: TRBV28
clone size: few

CDR3 protein: CASSPPGTWTEGGLFF
CDR3 DNA: TGTGCCAGCTCACCCCCCGGGACATGGACCGAAGGGGGACTGTTTTTT
D gene: -
J gene: TRBJ1-4
V gene: TRBV18
clone size: -

CDR3 protein: CASGRDGSSYEQYF
CDR3 DNA: TGTGCCAGCGGCCGGGACGGAAGCTCCTACGAGCAGTACTTC
D gene: -
J gene: TRBJ2-7
V gene: TRBV6-1
clone size: -

CDR3 protein: CASSQGTGTEPQHF
CDR3 DNA: TGTGCCAGCAGCCAAGGGACGGGGACCGAGCCCCAGCATTTT
D gene: -
J gene: TRBJ1-5
V gene: TRBV4-2
clone size: few

CDR3 protein: CASSYSFSGANVLTF
CDR3 DNA: TGTGCCAGCAGTTACTCCTTCTCTGGGGCCAACGTCCTGACTTTC
D gene: -
J gene: TRBJ2-6
V gene: TRBV6-5
clone size: -